A selection of T cell receptor beta chains follows, all from one sample in a study of cytomegalovirus exposure and HLA in healthy donors. TCRdb's table, derived via immunoSEQ multiplex PCR, lists solely in-frame clones and lacks some. The table has 85,000 to 100,000 clones, about 85% seen once. Sequencing input: PBMCs. The receptors originated from a female donor in good health and CMV-seropositive. CDR3s include the opening cysteine and the closing phenylalanine or tryptophan. D genes are given only for firm matches.

j_gene: TRBJ2-1
d_gene: TRBD1
v_gene: TRBV25-1
CDR3aa: CASSLTGNGEQFF

j_gene: TRBJ1-1
d_gene: -
v_gene: TRBV4-1
CDR3aa: CASSQDGFRGENTEAFF

j_gene: TRBJ2-6
d_gene: -
v_gene: TRBV6-5
CDR3aa: CASSRGVPGANVLTF

j_gene: -
d_gene: -
v_gene: TRBV7-9
CDR3aa: CASSSPQTETYEQYF

j_gene: TRBJ2-1
d_gene: TRBD2
v_gene: TRBV4-1
CDR3aa: CASSQPGGGPLNNEQFF

j_gene: TRBJ1-2
d_gene: TRBD1
v_gene: TRBV5-6
CDR3aa: CASSLPHPGTGHGYPF

j_gene: TRBJ1-2
d_gene: TRBD1
v_gene: TRBV7-6
CDR3aa: CASSLTGGYGYTF

j_gene: TRBJ2-3
d_gene: TRBD1
v_gene: TRBV6-1
CDR3aa: CASSENMGQGSDTQYF

j_gene: TRBJ2-1
d_gene: -
v_gene: TRBV5-1
CDR3aa: CASSLEGNLQGNEQFF

j_gene: TRBJ2-6
d_gene: -
v_gene: TRBV6-5
CDR3aa: CASQAFGANVLTF

j_gene: TRBJ1-1
d_gene: TRBD1
v_gene: TRBV6-5
CDR3aa: CASNRQGFGTEAFF

j_gene: TRBJ1-1
d_gene: -
v_gene: TRBV7-2
CDR3aa: CASSTHIALNTEAFF

j_gene: TRBJ1-1
d_gene: -
v_gene: TRBV7-9
CDR3aa: CASSLEDRAEAFF

j_gene: TRBJ2-5
d_gene: -
v_gene: TRBV20-1
CDR3aa: CSASEQETQYF

j_gene: TRBJ1-1
d_gene: -
v_gene: TRBV10-2
CDR3aa: CASSAGGRTEAFF

j_gene: TRBJ2-6
d_gene: TRBD1
v_gene: TRBV28
CDR3aa: CASSQQGSGANVLTF

j_gene: TRBJ2-3
d_gene: -
v_gene: TRBV6-5
CDR3aa: CASSSTIRGDTQYF

j_gene: TRBJ1-1
d_gene: -
v_gene: TRBV7-6
CDR3aa: CASSPAGSGNTEAFF

j_gene: TRBJ1-2
d_gene: -
v_gene: TRBV9
CDR3aa: CASSTKTPGYTF

j_gene: TRBJ1-3
d_gene: -
v_gene: TRBV12-2
CDR3aa: CASRLAVKLQGLAGNTIYF

j_gene: TRBJ1-2
d_gene: -
v_gene: TRBV30
CDR3aa: CAWSVWGDGYTF

j_gene: TRBJ1-2
d_gene: -
v_gene: TRBV30
CDR3aa: CAWSPSVGGYTF

j_gene: TRBJ1-2
d_gene: -
v_gene: TRBV30
CDR3aa: CAWSDGPVGYTF

j_gene: TRBJ1-4
d_gene: -
v_gene: TRBV11-3
CDR3aa: CADPQGNEKLFF

j_gene: TRBJ1-2
d_gene: TRBD1
v_gene: TRBV6-5
CDR3aa: CATTRQGRGYTF

j_gene: TRBJ2-2
d_gene: TRBD1
v_gene: TRBV7-2
CDR3aa: CASSFNRGTGELFF

j_gene: TRBJ2-7
d_gene: TRBD1
v_gene: TRBV27
CDR3aa: CASSSHPGQSHEQYF

j_gene: TRBJ2-1
d_gene: -
v_gene: TRBV28
CDR3aa: CASSFPGFNEQFF

j_gene: TRBJ1-6
d_gene: -
v_gene: TRBV18
CDR3aa: CASSPKQLNSPLHF

j_gene: TRBJ1-4
d_gene: -
v_gene: TRBV19
CDR3aa: CATFSRTANEKLFF

j_gene: TRBJ2-2
d_gene: -
v_gene: TRBV4-1
CDR3aa: CASSLEALAGELFF

j_gene: TRBJ2-1
d_gene: TRBD2
v_gene: TRBV7-3
CDR3aa: CASSPPGSSGDYNEQFF

j_gene: TRBJ1-3
d_gene: TRBD1
v_gene: TRBV5-1
CDR3aa: CASSDAGTATGNTIYF

j_gene: TRBJ1-1
d_gene: -
v_gene: TRBV7-8
CDR3aa: CASSLSLSNEIMNTEAFF

j_gene: TRBJ1-2
d_gene: TRBD1
v_gene: TRBV6-1
CDR3aa: CASTPGTGSGYTF